The present T cell receptor (beta chain) was sequenced within a study of PD-1 blockade in classical Hodgkin lymphoma. Time point indicated: cycle 4 day 1 (C4D1), after 6 weeks of nivolumab. Autologous stem cell transplantation was followed by relapse in every patient, and brentuximab vedotin exposure varied. Investigators isolated CD4+ T cells from thawed PBMCs through magnetic negative selection. V gave up 1 base and J gave up 2 bases, with 8 bases separating them. This CDR3 spans 14 amino acids. The germline V gene encodes CDR1 LNHNV and CDR2 YYDKDF (reference sequence). Data came from immunoSEQ multiplex PCR; TCRdb stores just in-frame clones and leaves some out. This sample yields about 18,000 clones, of which around 80% are seen a single time; approximately 2% belongs to the top ten.

This receptor was identified in a human donor with classical Hodgkin lymphoma. The sequencing used CD4+ T cells from blood, collected before the fourth cycle of nivolumab. The genes are TRBV15 and TRBJ2-5; TRBD1 is a possible D gene (5 bases). CDR3 loop: CATSRGQGQETQYF. DNA of the CDR3: TGTGCCACCAGCAGAGGGCAGGGTCAAGAGACCCAGTACTTC.